These T cell receptor beta chains were read from a single sample in a study of tumor-infiltrating lymphocytes in primary liver carcinoma. TCRdb reprocessed the multiplex PCR reads with MiXCR, giving one entry per CDR3 protein. In the table there are some 180,000 distinct CDR3 sequences, about 55% of which are singletons. Sequences were obtained from peripheral blood. The receptors were sampled from a man in his forties with primary liver carcinoma and hepatitis B virus infection. CDR3s include the opening cysteine and the closing phenylalanine or tryptophan. D genes are given only for firm matches. Clone size is stated in some rows and not others, as once, few, many or a class when expanded.

J gene: TRBJ2-2; V gene: TRBV6-5; D gene: -; clone size: -; CDR3 DNA: TGTGCCAGCAGTTACGCGGGGGCCGGGCACACCGGGGAGCTGCTTTTT; CDR3 protein: CASSYAGAGHTGELLF
J gene: TRBJ2-3; V gene: TRBV11-2; D gene: -; clone size: -; CDR3 DNA: TGTGCCAGCAGCTTAATGGGAAGGCCGAATACAGATACGCAGTATTTT; CDR3 protein: CASSLMGRPNTDTQYF
J gene: TRBJ2-4; V gene: TRBV10-3; D gene: -; clone size: -; CDR3 DNA: TGTGCCATCAGTGAGTCAGGGGTCCTAGCCAAAAACATTCAGTACTTC; CDR3 protein: CAISESGVLAKNIQYF
J gene: TRBJ2-7; V gene: TRBV6-1; D gene: TRBD1; clone size: -; CDR3 DNA: TGTGCCAGCAGTGGACAGGGGAGATCCTACGAGCAGTACTTC; CDR3 protein: CASSGQGRSYEQYF
J gene: TRBJ1-5; V gene: TRBV5-8; D gene: -; clone size: -; CDR3 DNA: TGTGCCAGCAGCTTGGAAGGGACGGGTCATCAGCCCCAGCATTTT; CDR3 protein: CASSLEGTGHQPQHF
J gene: TRBJ2-7; V gene: TRBV28; D gene: TRBD1; clone size: few; CDR3 DNA: TGTGCCAGCAGTTTATTCAAGGGGGCGGTCTACGAGCAGTACTTC; CDR3 protein: CASSLFKGAVYEQYF
J gene: TRBJ2-2; V gene: TRBV6-1; D gene: -; clone size: -; CDR3 DNA: TGTGCCAGCAGTGAAAGGTTCACGAACACCGGGGAGCTGTTTTTT; CDR3 protein: CASSERFTNTGELFF
J gene: TRBJ2-5; V gene: TRBV24-1; D gene: -; clone size: once; CDR3 DNA: TGTGTCACCTCCCGAGGAGGAGGAGGAGGAGAGGAGACCCAGTACTTC; CDR3 protein: CVTSRGGGGGEETQYF
J gene: TRBJ2-5; V gene: TRBV12-3/TRBV12-4; D gene: -; clone size: -; CDR3 DNA: TGTGCCGGCAGTTTAGGTATAGGGGGAGGAGAGACCCAGTACTTC; CDR3 protein: CAGSLGIGGGETQYF
J gene: TRBJ2-1; V gene: TRBV6-2/TRBV6-3; D gene: TRBD2; clone size: few; CDR3 DNA: TGTGCCAGCAGTCGCCCCTTAGCGGGAGGTCCCCACAATGAGCAGTTCTTC; CDR3 protein: CASSRPLAGGPHNEQFF
J gene: TRBJ1-1; V gene: TRBV12-3/TRBV12-4; D gene: -; clone size: -; CDR3 DNA: TGTGCCAGCGGGAGTGGGGGAACTGAAGCTTTCTTT; CDR3 protein: CASGSGGTEAFF
J gene: TRBJ2-7; V gene: TRBV6-6; D gene: -; clone size: once; CDR3 DNA: TGTGCCAGCAGTTACAACCGGGACCCTCATTCCTACGAGCAGTACTTC; CDR3 protein: CASSYNRDPHSYEQYF
J gene: TRBJ2-6; V gene: TRBV29-1; D gene: -; clone size: -; CDR3 DNA: TGCAGCGCCTTCCTCGCGGGGTATGGGGCTAACGTCCCGACTTTC; CDR3 protein: CSAFLAGYGANVPTF
J gene: TRBJ2-5; V gene: TRBV24-1; D gene: -; clone size: -; CDR3 DNA: TGTGCCACCAGTGATTTCCCGGACCAAGAGACCCAGTACTTC; CDR3 protein: CATSDFPDQETQYF
J gene: TRBJ2-7; V gene: TRBV11-2; D gene: TRBD1; clone size: many; CDR3 DNA: TGTGCCAGCAGCCGGGACAGGTTATACGGGCAGTACTTC; CDR3 protein: CASSRDRLYGQYF
J gene: TRBJ2-7; V gene: TRBV29-1; D gene: TRBD1; clone size: -; CDR3 DNA: TGCAGCGTTGCGACAGGGGAGTGCTACGAGCAGTACTTC; CDR3 protein: CSVATGECYEQYF
J gene: TRBJ2-1; V gene: TRBV5-4; D gene: -; clone size: -; CDR3 DNA: TGTGCCAGCAGCTTGAAGCTGATGGGGAATGAGCAGTTCTTC; CDR3 protein: CASSLKLMGNEQFF
J gene: TRBJ2-7; V gene: TRBV12-3/TRBV12-4; D gene: -; clone size: -; CDR3 DNA: TGTGCCAGCAGTTTCCAGGGGGGCGAGCAGTACTTC; CDR3 protein: CASSFQGGEQYF
J gene: TRBJ2-2; V gene: TRBV4-1; D gene: -; clone size: -; CDR3 DNA: TGTGCCAGCAGCCAAAAGGGACTCAACACCGGGGAGCTGATTTTT; CDR3 protein: CASSQKGLNTGELIF
J gene: TRBJ2-7; V gene: TRBV6-5; D gene: -; clone size: few; CDR3 DNA: TGTGCCAGCAGTTCGGGCTTAGGTGACTACGAGCAGTACTTC; CDR3 protein: CASSSGLGDYEQYF
J gene: TRBJ2-7; V gene: TRBV4-1; D gene: -; clone size: -; CDR3 DNA: TGCGCCAGCAGCCAAGCCCCCTCTTACGAGCAGTACTTC; CDR3 protein: CASSQAPSYEQYF
J gene: TRBJ2-1; V gene: TRBV6-6; D gene: TRBD1; clone size: -; CDR3 DNA: TGTGCCAGCAGTTACGACGAAACAGGGGGCACGGATGAGCAGTTCTTC; CDR3 protein: CASSYDETGGTDEQFF
J gene: TRBJ2-2; V gene: TRBV4-1; D gene: TRBD1; clone size: few; CDR3 DNA: TGCGCCAGCAGCCAGGCCTGGACAGGGGGTTTCGTCACCGGGGAGCTGTTTTTT; CDR3 protein: CASSQAWTGGFVTGELFF
J gene: TRBJ2-3; V gene: TRBV6-2/TRBV6-3; D gene: TRBD1; clone size: -; CDR3 DNA: TGTGCCAGCAGTTTGGAGGGACAGGGACCAGATACGCAGTATTTT; CDR3 protein: CASSLEGQGPDTQYF
J gene: TRBJ2-7; V gene: TRBV12-3/TRBV12-4; D gene: -; clone size: -; CDR3 DNA: TGTGCCAGCAGTCCTCGACCGGGACTTTTTTCCTACGAGCAGTACTTC; CDR3 protein: CASSPRPGLFSYEQYF
J gene: TRBJ2-5; V gene: TRBV4-2; D gene: -; clone size: -; CDR3 DNA: TGTGTCAGCAGCCAAGATCGAGAGACCCAGTACTTC; CDR3 protein: CVSSQDRETQYF
J gene: TRBJ2-1; V gene: TRBV29-1; D gene: TRBD2; clone size: many; CDR3 DNA: TGCAGCCCGACTCATATAGCGGGAGGCCTCTCCTACAATGAGCAGTTCTTC; CDR3 protein: CSPTHIAGGLSYNEQFF
J gene: TRBJ2-2; V gene: TRBV6-6; D gene: TRBD2; clone size: -; CDR3 DNA: TGTGTCAGCAGTTACATGAGCGGGGCTAACACCGGGGAGCTGTTTTTT; CDR3 protein: CVSSYMSGANTGELFF
J gene: TRBJ1-4; V gene: TRBV6-6; D gene: -; clone size: -; CDR3 DNA: TGTGCCAGCAGTTACTTATCCCCAGGGTGGAATGAAAAACTGTTTTTT; CDR3 protein: CASSYLSPGWNEKLFF
J gene: TRBJ2-1; V gene: TRBV6-1; D gene: -; clone size: many; CDR3 DNA: TGTGCCAGCAGTGAAGGGACAGCTAGCAATGAGCAGTTCTTC; CDR3 protein: CASSEGTASNEQFF
J gene: TRBJ2-7; V gene: TRBV7-9; D gene: -; clone size: few; CDR3 DNA: TGTGCCAGCAGCTTGGTTCCAGGGTCCTACGAGCAGTACTTC; CDR3 protein: CASSLVPGSYEQYF
J gene: TRBJ1-6; V gene: TRBV6-1; D gene: -; clone size: -; CDR3 DNA: TGTGCCAGCAGTGAAGTTTCGGTATCGACCCTCCACTTT; CDR3 protein: CASSEVSVSTLHF
J gene: TRBJ2-1; V gene: TRBV11-2; D gene: -; clone size: many; CDR3 DNA: TGTGCCAGCACCCCGAACAATGAGCAGTTCTTC; CDR3 protein: CASTPNNEQFF
J gene: TRBJ2-7; V gene: TRBV11-2; D gene: -; clone size: few; CDR3 DNA: TGTGCTAGTAGCTTAACCGACGGAGCCTACGGGCAGTATTTC; CDR3 protein: CASSLTDGAYGQYF
J gene: TRBJ2-5; V gene: TRBV11-2; D gene: -; clone size: many; CDR3 DNA: TGTGCCAGCAGCTCCCGGACCCAAGAGACCCAGTACTTC; CDR3 protein: CASSSRTQETQYF
J gene: TRBJ2-7; V gene: TRBV11-2; D gene: TRBD2; clone size: many; CDR3 DNA: TGTGCCAGCAGCTTCGGGTTGAATAGCGGGAGGTGGAACGAGCAGTACTTC; CDR3 protein: CASSFGLNSGRWNEQYF
J gene: TRBJ2-7; V gene: TRBV11-3; D gene: -; clone size: many; CDR3 DNA: TGTGCCAGCAGCACCGGAGCAGGAATCGGGAACGAGCAGTACTTC; CDR3 protein: CASSTGAGIGNEQYF
J gene: TRBJ2-3; V gene: TRBV4-2; D gene: -; clone size: -; CDR3 DNA: TGTGCCAGCAGCCAAGATAGGGCCTCAGATCCGCAGTATTTT; CDR3 protein: CASSQDRASDPQYF
J gene: TRBJ2-1; V gene: TRBV5-4; D gene: TRBD2; clone size: -; CDR3 DNA: TGTGCCAGCAGCCAGAGCGGGAGTAGGTACAATGAGCAGTTCTTC; CDR3 protein: CASSQSGSRYNEQFF
J gene: TRBJ2-7; V gene: TRBV7-8; D gene: -; clone size: -; CDR3 DNA: TGTGCCAGCAGCGTAATCGCGGGGAGCCGGGGGGAGCAGTACTTC; CDR3 protein: CASSVIAGSRGEQYF
J gene: TRBJ2-3; V gene: TRBV28; D gene: -; clone size: -; CDR3 DNA: TGTGCCAGCAAGTTGGCAGCTAGCACAGATACGCAGTATTTT; CDR3 protein: CASKLAASTDTQYF